The count of the clone carrying this T cell receptor beta chain is one. This specimen comes from a study of tumor-infiltrating lymphocytes in primary liver carcinoma. A primer in the constant region served to generate TCR beta cDNA from 450 to 650 ng of total RNA. ARM-PCR was slightly modified, and three nested multiplex PCR rounds with it gave rise to the TCR beta libraries. Amplification in the first two PCR rounds was performed using TRBV1-TRBV30 forward primers and a C-beta reverse primer for around 10 cycles each. TCRdb passed the multiplex PCR reads through MiXCR, listing each CDR3 protein once. The sample has about 300,000 distinct CDR3 sequences; about 60% are singletons. Researchers drew blood RNA from unsorted whole blood and extracted germline DNA as well. No treatment had been given to the patients, who were chronically infected with HBV. The CDR3 spans 14 residues. V dropped 2 bases and J dropped 3 bases, with 9 bases sitting between them.

Sample: peripheral blood. The J gene is TRBJ2-3, the V gene TRBV23-1, with D uncertain. TRBV23-1 is an ORF, with its function uncertain. This sequence originates from a man aged 35-49 years with primary liver carcinoma and hepatitis B virus infection. Here the CDR3 DNA reads TGCGCCAGCAGTCAACAGAGAGAAACAGATACGCAGTATTTT. This encodes CASSQQRETDTQYF.